Given below is one T cell receptor beta chain in context. This record belongs to a study of blood T cell repertoires in COVID-19. Whole-study context: Both acute and convalescent COVID-19 samples were obtained from the United States, Italy and Spain. From T cells, B-cell-depleted T cells, or PBMCs came the material, which was cDNA or gDNA.

Original data processing: Estimation of nucleated cell counts relied on the amplification of reference gene primers. This table comes from immunoSEQ multiplex PCR, and its TCRdb copy is limited to in-frame clones, with some not included. V, J and clone size are those of that table, while D and trimming were read from the DNA. The table lists around 300,000 clones, 86% of them singletons. The length of the CDR3 is 12 residues. Trimming stripped 4 bases from V and 7 bases from J, with 7 bases between. V and J are TRBV12-3 or TRBV12-4 and TRBJ2-2, with a possible D match to TRBD2 (5 bases). Sequenced sample: peripheral blood. The clonotype was recovered from a woman in her sixties or seventies with COVID-19, enrolled during active disease. As DNA, the CDR3 is TGTGCCAGCAGTTCGGACTTCGGGGAGCTGTTTTTT. This gives the protein CASSSDFGELFF.